The T cell receptor (beta chain) under discussion was sequenced for a study of CD8 T cells in ankylosing spondylitis. TCRdb called the 5' RACE reads again in MiXCR, with one record for every CDR3 protein. Among 350,000 or so distinct CDR3 sequences listed, roughly 15% were seen once. Germline-derived CDR1 and CDR2 are KGHSH and LQKENI. V lost 2 bases and J 1 base, leaving 14 bases between the germline ends. This CDR3 is 17 amino acids long. This TCR was recovered from a male donor with ankylosing spondylitis or in good health (not recorded which). This chain uses TRBV18 with TRBJ2-2, with a weak D call TRBD2 (6 bases). The sample taken for sequencing was blood, either unsorted or a sorted T cell fraction (not recorded which). DNA for the CDR3: TGTGCCAGCTCACCAGCGGGACTGAGAAAGAACACCGGGGAGCTGTTTTTT. Protein sequence: CASSPAGLRKNTGELFF.